Here is one TCR beta chain with its context. Its antigen is as yet unknown. CD4+ T cells from unexposed donors were obtained before the COVID-19 pandemic (2011-2018). CD4+ T cells were isolated from the cells after 10 days of culture. Cells permitting, SARS-CoV-2 S/N and four cold-coronavirus spikes were tested on unexposed-donor CD4+ T cells. Each well had approximately 2.1 million PBMCs in around 4.9% human AB serum with IL-2. The sample is drawn from a study of CD4 T cells in relation to SARS-CoV-2 and coronaviruses. In the study overall: PBMCs were cultured with antigen for 10 days before TCR beta sequencing.

Only in-frame clones appear in the TCRdb table, and some are missing; sequencing was by immunoSEQ multiplex PCR. The sample has tens of thousands of clones; about 70% are singletons. Broader study findings: No crossreactivity against non-spike viral proteins was tested here.

Germline lookup yields CDR1 MGHRA and CDR2 YSYEKL. This CDR3 spans 15 amino acids. The V gene lost 0 bases and the J gene lost 5 bases, with 13 bases spanning the gap. The chain links TRBV4-1 to TRBJ2-5; possibly TRBD1 or TRBD2 for D (5 bases each). Sequencing used CD4+ T cells from PBMCs, cultured in vitro. This TCR was recovered from a human donor in good health. The CDR3, as DNA: TGCGCCAGCAGCCAAGACGGCGTCAGGGACGAGACCCAGTACTTC. It codes for CASSQDGVRDETQYF.